The source of this T cell receptor (beta chain) is a study of beta chain features in type 1 diabetes (dated by TCRdb to the late 2010s). Concerning the study at large: Mean age, gender distribution, total cell number and subset yield did not differ between patients and healthy donors. Regulatory and stem cell-like memory subsets were isolated from only 8 patients and about 8 healthy donors, whereas naive and central memory subsets came from all 28 donors. In the study, recently diagnosed type 1 diabetes patients and matched healthy donors were compared on the TCRB repertoires of their sorted circulating CD4+ T cell subsets. A total of under 140,000,000 sorted cells were examined across all samples, and the number of cells per subset was strongly correlated with RNA yield. The research as a whole found: A moderate but significant shortening of TCRB CDR3 length was observed in type 1 diabetes patients in all four CD4+ subsets. Naive, central memory and regulatory TCRB repertoires appeared to be more alike among patients than among healthy donors. Because cDNA was sequenced instead of genomic DNA, highly expressing activated cells could be over-represented, though the groups showed no difference in activation or CD3 levels. Only small numbers of individuals were included in the HLA sub-analyses, which left unresolved whether HLA type had any influence on TCRB rearrangement. PCR may preferentially amplify shorter templates, but because patient and control samples were amplified and corrected together, any resulting skew would affect both groups equally. Fewer insertions and more nucleotide deletions at VDJ recombination sites were observed in patients with type 1 diabetes, implying thymic rearrangement abnormalities.

Each donor gave one peripheral blood draw, averaging approximately 0.12 L, which was collected into heparinised tubes. Naive, central memory, regulatory and stem cell-like memory CD4+ T cells were sorted on a BD FACSAria II using a panel including CD45RO, CCR7, CD25, CD127, CD95 and CD27. All sorted populations exceeded 95% purity. PBMCs were isolated immediately by Lymphoprep density gradient centrifugation and stained directly without culture. So that batch effects would be minimized, each experiment stained and sorted samples in pairs, pairing one healthy donor with one patient. The entire amount of isolated RNA was reverse transcribed using the High Capacity cDNA Reverse Transcription Kit, so the sequenced TCRB transcripts were expressed ones. Deep immunoSEQ sequencing was performed on naive, central memory and regulatory T cell samples, with an average of approximately 4 million total reads per sample. After sorted cells were lysed in RLT buffer, RNA was extracted with DNase-treated RNeasy Micro or Mini kits, with the choice depending on cell number. Each cell subset was processed separately to prevent cross-contamination, with patient and healthy donor samples processed together. Using the immunoSEQ multiplex PCR, TCRB sequences were amplified from cDNA into 87-bp fragments spanning the CDR3 region. Amplicons were sequenced on the Illumina HiSeq platform. From the authors' description of their analysis: Synthetic template baselines were used to correct PCR bias computationally, reads within Hamming distance 2 were collapsed, and singletons that could not be merged were discarded. Reads were aligned to IMGT to assign V, D and J genes, CDR3 length, and insertions or deletions at six rearrangement sites. Within each subset, clonotype counts were normalized to the number of sorted cells before true diversity and Gini coefficients were calculated with the tcR R package. Repertoire sharing was quantified using the overlap coefficient calculated on TCRB nucleotide sequences. Out-of-frame TCRB sequences from naive cells were analyzed as a proxy for the pre-selection repertoire. Held by TCRdb, this immuneACCESS table contains in-frame sequences only and omits some clones. Under half of the omission traces to an unresolved V gene where checked; the cause of the rest is unknown. V and J calls and clone size follow that table, whereas D and trimming were derived from the DNA. This sample lists about 900,000 clones; about 17% were detected once. 0.02% to 0.025% of the sample goes to the ten largest clones.

CDR1 is given as LGHNA and CDR2 as YSLEER, both from the germline V gene. At the junction V is shortened by 1 base and J by 2 bases, with 9 bases in between. The CDR3 has 14 amino acids, counting the end cysteine and phenylalanine. The retained sequence is limited to the CDR3, 42 bases, with the frame set at the first base. This clone was counted only a few times. The clone's antigen remains unknown. No base-level quality is on record; no much larger clone is a single base apart. The sequence was collected from a young woman in good health. The chain is encoded by TRBV4-3 joined to TRBJ2-7, with the identity of the D gene unclear. Sample: naive CD4+ T cells from blood. The cell subset or site label, as the study defines it: true naive CD4+ T cells. CDR3 loop: CASSQGGEPYEQYF. Read as DNA, the sequence is TGCGCCAGCAGCCAAGGTGGGGAACCCTACGAGCAGTACTTC.